These T cell receptor beta chains were read from a single sample in a study of beta chain features in type 1 diabetes. Profiled with immunoSEQ multiplex PCR; TCRdb holds only in-frame clones, not every one. This sample has 200,000 to 250,000 clones, with 25% to 30% found just once. Sequencing was performed on central memory CD4+ T cells from blood. Every receptor here comes from a young man in good health. Each CDR3 is given with its conserved first and last residue. A D gene is named only where the DNA matches it firmly. Clone sizes are given selectively: once, few, many, or a class where the clone is expanded.

TRBJ2-5 TRBD1 few TRBV28 TGTGCCAGCAGTTTGACAGGGGAAGAGACCCAGTACTTC CASSLTGEETQYF
TRBJ1-2 NA NA TRBV7-2 TGTGCCAGCACCCCGAGGGGGAATGGCTATGGCTACACCTTC CASTPRGNGYGYTF
TRBJ2-5 NA few TRBV29-1 TGCAGCGTTGAAGATCCCTTCGACAGGGAGGTAACCCAGTACTTC CSVEDPFDREVTQYF
TRBJ2-7 TRBD1 few TRBV5-6 TGTGCCAGCAGCATAACCGGGACAGCCTCCTACGAGCAGTACTTC CASSITGTASYEQYF
TRBJ2-5 NA many TRBV5-1 TGCGCCAGCAGCCTGAAGCCGGAGACCCAGTACTTC CASSLKPETQYF
TRBJ2-3 TRBD2 NA TRBV29-1 TGCAGCGTCGCCGATCTAGCGGGAGGTAGGGATACGCAGTATTTT CSVADLAGGRDTQYF
TRBJ1-2 TRBD1 NA TRBV9 TGTGCCAGCAGCGTGACAGGGTACTATGGCTACACCTTC CASSVTGYYGYTF
TRBJ2-3 NA NA TRBV6-6 TGTGCCAGCAGCCCCGGCGTCGGGGGTACGCAGTATTTT CASSPGVGGTQYF
TRBJ1-5 TRBD1 few TRBV30 TGTGCCTGGAGGTCCTCAGGGGGGGATCAGCCCCAGCATTTT CAWRSSGGDQPQHF
TRBJ2-6 NA NA TRBV18 TGTGCCAGCTCACCACGGGGCTCTGGGGCCAACGTCCTGACTTTC CASSPRGSGANVLTF
TRBJ1-1 TRBD1 few TRBV9 TGTGCCAGCAGCGCCGGGACAGGGGGACTCACTGAAGCTTTCTTT CASSAGTGGLTEAFF
TRBJ2-5 NA few TRBV5-1 TGCGCCAGCAGCTTGGTGGGCGGACCGCAAGAGACCCAGTACTTC CASSLVGGPQETQYF
TRBJ2-1 TRBD2 once TRBV6-5 TGTGCCAGCAGTTGGGTAGCGGGAGATTCCAGCAATGAGCAGTTCTTC CASSWVAGDSSNEQFF
TRBJ1-1 NA few TRBV20-1 TGCAGTGCTAGAGATTACAGAGGAGCTTTCTTT CSARDYRGAFF
TRBJ2-7 TRBD2 NA TRBV29-1 TGCAGCGTGGGGTCGACTAGCGGGAGGGCCTACGAGCAGTACTTC CSVGSTSGRAYEQYF
TRBJ2-5 TRBD2 NA TRBV11-2 TGTGCCAGCAGCTTTCCTAGCGGGCCCCAAGAGACCCAGTACTTC CASSFPSGPQETQYF
TRBJ2-1 TRBD1 NA TRBV7-9 TGTGCCAGCAGCTTCCGACAGGGGGGATACAATGAGCAGTTCTTC CASSFRQGGYNEQFF
TRBJ1-1 NA NA TRBV6-5 TGTGCCAGCACGTCCCCGGGCACTGAAGCTTTCTTT CASTSPGTEAFF
TRBJ2-4 NA NA TRBV29-1 TGCAGCGTGGGTTCCAAAAAGGGGGCCAAAAACATTCAGTACTTC CSVGSKKGAKNIQYF
TRBJ2-1 NA NA TRBV6-1 TGTGCCAGCAGTCTCTTGGAAGAGCAGTTCTTC CASSLLEEQFF
TRBJ1-1 NA NA TRBV9 TGTGCCAGCAGCCCTACAGAACATCTGAACACTGAAGCTTTCTTT CASSPTEHLNTEAFF
TRBJ2-2 TRBD1 NA TRBV6-6 TGTGCCAGTGAGGGACAGGGGGCGATCGGGGAGCTGTTTTTT CASEGQGAIGELFF
TRBJ1-3 NA few TRBV29-1 TGCAGCGTTCAGAGGACCTCTGGAAACACCATATATTTT CSVQRTSGNTIYF
TRBJ2-1 NA many TRBV6-5 TGTGCCAGCAGAGCTCTAGCGAGGGGTGAGCAGTTCTTC CASRALARGEQFF
TRBJ2-4 NA few TRBV18 TGTGCCAGCTCACCGGGACTCCCGATAGGCATTCAGTACTTC CASSPGLPIGIQYF
TRBJ1-2 NA once TRBV2 TGTGCCAGTTCGCAGGGGAACTATGGCTACACCTTC CASSQGNYGYTF
TRBJ2-2 TRBD1 few TRBV18 TGTGCCAGCTCCCTTGGACAGGGGAACACCGGGGAGCTGTTTTTT CASSLGQGNTGELFF
TRBJ2-2 NA NA TRBV7-8 TGTGCCAGCAGGAACGCGAGGATCAACACCGGGGAGCTGTTTTTT CASRNARINTGELFF
TRBJ2-7 TRBD2 few TRBV29-1 TGCAGCGTTAAGGGACTAGCGAACGAGCAGTACTTC CSVKGLANEQYF
TRBJ2-1 NA NA TRBV6-1 TGTGCCAGCAGTGAACGGGGGCCTGAGCAGTTCTTC CASSERGPEQFF
TRBJ1-2 TRBD1 few TRBV10-3 TGTGCCATCAGAGGGGACAGCTCCTATGGCTACACCTTC CAIRGDSSYGYTF
TRBJ2-6 TRBD1 NA TRBV30 TGTGCCTGGGGAACAGGGGCAGGGGCCAACGTCCTGACTTTC CAWGTGAGANVLTF
TRBJ2-5 NA many TRBV5-1 TGCGCCAGCTACCGGACAGCGCAAGAGACCCAGTACTTC CASYRTAQETQYF
TRBJ2-3 TRBD2 few TRBV28 TGTGCCAGCACTTCAGCGGGGACAGATACGCAGTATTTT CASTSAGTDTQYF
TRBJ1-2 TRBD1 few TRBV18 TGTGCCAGCTCACCACAGGGACAGGGATTCTATGGCTACACCTTC CASSPQGQGFYGYTF
TRBJ2-7 NA few TRBV5-6 TGTGCCAGCAGCCGGCACTACGAGCAGTACTTC CASSRHYEQYF
TRBJ1-1 TRBD1 few TRBV27 TGTGCCAGCAGTCAGACAGGGTTGGACACTGAAGCTTTCTTT CASSQTGLDTEAFF
TRBJ2-5 TRBD1 NA TRBV6-5 TGTGCCAGCAGTCCTCAGACAGGGAAAGAGACCCAGTACTTC CASSPQTGKETQYF
TRBJ2-7 NA NA TRBV29-1 TGCAGCGTTAGAACACAGGGTGGCGAGCAGTACTTC CSVRTQGGEQYF
TRBJ1-1 NA NA TRBV30 TGTGCCTGGTCTATTCGCCCGGGGTTCACTGAAGCTTTCTTT CAWSIRPGFTEAFF
TRBJ2-1 NA few TRBV27 TGTGCCAGCAGAGGGGCTAGGGGCTCCTACAATGAGCAGTTCTTC CASRGARGSYNEQFF
TRBJ2-4 NA NA TRBV5-6 TGTGCCAGCAGCTCCAGGGACCAAAACATTCAGTACTTC CASSSRDQNIQYF
TRBJ2-3 NA few TRBV6-6 TGTGCCAGCAGTGGGAGGCAGGGTAGCACAGATACGCAGTATTTT CASSGRQGSTDTQYF
TRBJ2-3 TRBD1 few TRBV19 TGTGCCAGTAGTATTGGGACAGGGGGTTCCCGGAGCACAGATACGCAGTATTTT CASSIGTGGSRSTDTQYF